This T cell receptor beta chain was retrieved from a study of CD8+ T cells in alopecia areata. Study-wide findings and caveats: Normal scalp showed lower clonality than lesional scalp, especially alopecia totalis/universalis.

A remark on this clone: Its cognate antigen is unknown.

V gave up 6 bases and J gave up 7 bases, with 16 bases separating them. Germline assignment: CDR1 SQVTM and CDR2 ANQGSEA. The CDR3 sequence is 12 residues long. RNA was extracted and reverse transcribed into cDNA as the sequencing template. Sequencing was performed with immunoSEQ multiplex PCR; in TCRdb, only in-frame clones are kept and a portion is missing. The sample lists about 34,000 clones, 70% to 80% occurring once. Researchers gathered lesional scalp punch biopsies and peripheral blood from patients with alopecia areata. The sorting of PBMCs gave CD4+ and CD8+ T cells. The chain has TRBV29-1 and TRBJ2-7; tentatively, D is TRBD2 (5 bases). The TCR originated in a human donor with alopecia areata. The specimen was NKG2D-low CD8+ T cells sorted from blood. The CDR3 region is CSVLAETREQYF. DNA of the CDR3: TGCAGCGTCCTAGCAGAGACCAGGGAGCAGTACTTC.